These 9 T cell receptor beta chains were sequenced from one sample in a study of blood T cell repertoires in COVID-19. Assay used: immunoSEQ multiplex PCR; TCRdb lists only in-frame clones, some missing. The sample contains about 130,000 clones, approximately 79% of which appear only once. The sequencing sample was made of PBMCs or T cells enriched from blood (not recorded which). Receptors were obtained from a man aged 35-49 years with acute COVID-19.

The chain couples TRBV6-5 to TRBJ1-2, with 7 bases that match TRBD1. Germline CDR1 is MNHEY and CDR2 is SVGAGI. With V trimmed by 8 bases and J by 3 bases, 6 bases remained unmatched. The CDR3 consists of 13 residues. CDR3: CASHLTGDYGYTF. The CDR3 DNA reads TGTGCCAGCCACCTAACAGGGGACTATGGCTACACCTTC.

The chain joins TRBV19 to TRBJ2-1; no reliable D call. CDR1 is LNHDA, CDR2 SQIVND, per germline (reference sequence). The CDR3 spans 15 residues. V was trimmed by 3 bases and J by 2 bases, leaving 11 bases between them. The CDR3 DNA reads TGTGCCAGTAGTATGAGAACGCCACCCTACAATGAGCAGTTCTTC. Protein product: CASSMRTPPYNEQFF.

This chain connects TRBV25-1 to TRBJ1-2; D not certain. The V gene lost 3 bases and the J gene lost 11 bases, with 10 bases spanning the gap. CDR1 is MGHDK and CDR2 is SYGVNS in the germline V gene. This CDR3 has 11 amino acids. The CDR3 DNA follows: TGTGCCAGCAGTGAGTTACGGAGGTACACCTTC. This translates into CASSELRRYTF.

The genes are TRBV19 and TRBJ2-7, with 10 nucleotides matching TRBD1. The CDR3 covers 14 residues. J was trimmed by 4 bases and V by 3 bases; bases with no gene match: 3. Germline V gene lookup returns CDR1 LNHDA and CDR2 SQIVND (reference sequence). This chain's CDR3 is CASSMGQGPYEQYF. CDR3 DNA: TGTGCCAGTAGTATGGGACAGGGGCCGTACGAGCAGTACTTC.

CDR3 loop: CASSPLAGGGNEQFF. The CDR3 nucleotides read TGTGCCAGCAGCCCACTAGCGGGAGGTGGAAATGAGCAGTTCTTC. The chain recombines TRBV14 with TRBJ2-1; 12 bases fit TRBD2. The germline CDR1 and CDR2 sequences are SGHDN and FVKESK. J gave up 7 bases and V 4 bases, and 5 bases lay outside the gene matches. The CDR3 totals 15 residues.

The rearrangement uses TRBV6-5 and TRBJ2-3; D perhaps matches TRBD2 (5 bases). V gave up 10 bases and J gave up 1 base, with 18 bases separating them. Germline V gene sequence: CDR1 MNHEY, CDR2 SVGAGI. CDR3 length: 15 residues. The CDR3 DNA reads TGTGCCACCGCCGCGGGCGCGGTCCGCACAGATACGCAGTATTTT. Translation gives CATAAGAVRTDTQYF.

In this sample, this clone turned up many times. CDR3 region: CASSQHGGSGDGYTF. The CDR3 nucleotides read TGTGCCAGCAGCCAACATGGGGGGAGTGGGGATGGCTACACCTTC. The chain employs TRBV4-2 and TRBJ1-2, with D perhaps matching TRBD1 (5 bases). V was pared by 2 bases and J by 6 bases, with 16 bases between. Looked up from germline, CDR1 is LGHNA and CDR2 is YNFKEQ. The CDR3 consists of 15 residues.

CDR3 in amino acids: CASSVWTGDYQPQHF. DNA for the CDR3: TGTGCCAGTAGTGTCTGGACAGGGGACTATCAGCCCCAGCATTTT. The chain links TRBV19 to TRBJ1-5, with 9 bases matching TRBD1. CDR3 length: 15 residues. The germline gives CDR1 LNHDA, CDR2 SQIVND (reference sequence). Losses at the gene ends were 5 bases for V and 5 bases for J; bases not matched to a gene: 7.

Notes on this clone: Other nucleotide sequences from this sample produce the same CDR3. The chain carries TRBV3-1 (or the pseudogene TRBV3-2) and TRBJ2-7, with 11 bases that match TRBD2. The CDR3 is 15 amino acids. The germline V gene encodes CDR1 LGHDT and CDR2 YNNKEL (reference sequence). The ends lost 3 bases at V and 2 bases at J; junction bases unmatched: 3. The CDR3 DNA reads as TGTGCCAGCAGCCAGGGTAGCGGGGGGGCCTACGAGCAGTACTTC. Translation gives CASSQGSGGAYEQYF.